Presented here are 8 T cell receptor beta chains from one specimen sequenced in a study of lymphopenia after photon versus proton radiotherapy. The data were produced by immunoSEQ multiplex PCR, yet TCRdb's version contains in-frame clones alone and is incomplete. The table lists 30,000 to 35,000 clones, approximately 89% of them singletons. Source: peripheral blood, taken from a patient treated with proton-based radiotherapy. Source of these receptors: a woman between 65 and 79 years old with pancreatic cancer. Some clones in this sample may be carry-over from other donors' samples.

The V gene is TRBV28, the J gene TRBJ1-1, with TRBD1 identical over 11 bases. Germline loops: CDR1 MDHEN, CDR2 SYDVKM. This CDR3 is 12 amino acids long. J gave up 11 bases and V 6 bases, and 5 bases lay outside the gene matches. CDR3 bases: TGTGCCAGCAGACGGGGGGACAGGGGGGCTTTCTTT. Protein sequence: CASRRGDRGAFF.

The V call is TRBV6-5, the J call TRBJ1-2; 7 bases map to TRBD1. With 5 bases clipped from V and 7 bases from J, the junction kept 10 bases outside the gene matches. The germline V gene encodes CDR1 MNHEY and CDR2 SVGAGI. The CDR3 runs to 14 residues. The CDR3 loop is CASSPQGGSGGYTF. As DNA, the CDR3 is TGTGCCAGCAGTCCTCAGGGGGGAAGTGGTGGCTACACCTTC.

The chain links TRBV19 to TRBJ1-5, with 10 bases that match TRBD1. Trimming at V came to 5 bases and at J to 6 bases, leaving 7 bases not matched to a gene. The CDR3 is 15 residues long. Per the germline V gene, CDR1 is LNHDA and CDR2 is SQIVND (reference sequence). The CDR3 here is CASSGRTGGSQPQHF. The DNA for the CDR3 is TGTGCCAGTAGTGGGAGGACAGGGGGGAGTCAGCCCCAGCATTTT.

The table lists this clone with a few counts. This sequence joins TRBV28 and TRBJ2-7, with a weak D call TRBD2 (5 bases). Looked up from germline, CDR1 is MDHEN and CDR2 is SYDVKM. Trimming shortened V by 0 bases and J by 6 bases, and 24 bases separated the two germline ends. This CDR3 contains 18 residues. CDR3 protein: CASSLCERAGGRLCEQYF. The CDR3 bases are TGTGCCAGCAGTTTATGCGAGAGGGCAGGTGGACGATTGTGCGAGCAGTACTTC.

The genes are TRBV6-1 and TRBJ2-5; tentative D call: TRBD2 (6 bases). The CDR3 has 15 amino acids. V was pared by 5 bases and J by 5 bases, with 18 bases between. Per germline, CDR1 MNHNS and CDR2 SASEGT. The CDR3: CASSPLGGWGETQYF. The CDR3 bases are TGTGCCAGCAGTCCGCTAGGAGGGTGGGGGGAGACCCAGTACTTC.

CDR3: CASSLFGDTGNTIYF. The CDR3 nucleotides are TGTGCCAGCAGCTTGTTCGGGGATACTGGAAACACCATATATTTT. This chain links TRBV11-2 with TRBJ1-3; D is ambiguous. The V gene's germline CDR1 is SGHAT and CDR2 FQNNGV. The V and J ends lost 3 bases and 2 bases respectively, with 11 bases between them. The CDR3 is 15 amino acids.

The V and J genes are TRBV27 and TRBJ1-1; 8 nucleotides agree with TRBD1. V trimming: 5 bases; J trimming: 7 bases; junction bases outside the gene matches: 12. Germline V CDR1 and CDR2: MNHEY, SMNVEV (reference sequence). There are 15 residues in the CDR3. CDR3 sequence reads: CASSTRDRSSGEAFF. The CDR3 DNA follows: TGTGCCAGCAGTACTCGGGACAGGAGCTCTGGTGAAGCTTTCTTT.

This clone was detected a few times. The chain uses TRBV5-1 and TRBJ2-3, with 7 positions matching TRBD1. Trimming cost V 0 bases and J 1 base; bases outside gene matches: 2. This CDR3 is 15 amino acids long. Germline V gene sequence: CDR1 SGHRS, CDR2 YFSETQ. In DNA form, the CDR3 reads TGCGCCAGCAGCTTGGAGGGACAGCGCACAGATACGCAGTATTTT. Amino acid sequence: CASSLEGQRTDTQYF.